The 27 T cell receptor beta chains below all came from one sample that was sequenced in a study of vaccination and CD4 T cells after COVID-19. The treatment was: roughly nine-day PBMC culture with coronavirus spike peptide pools or control peptides (ViraFEST assay). Cultured CD4+ T cell DNA underwent sequencing with the Oncomine TCR Beta short-read assay. TCRdb analysed the PCR reads with MiXCR anew, one entry per CDR3 protein. The sample lists approximately 16,000 distinct CDR3 sequences, less than 25% seen once, with roughly an eighth in the top ten. No antigen has been assigned to these receptors. This sample comprised CD4+ T cells from blood, cultured in vitro, obtained before SARS-CoV-2 vaccination. Receptor source: a human donor who received a COVID-19 vaccine.

This clonotype occurred a few times. CDR3 nucleotides: TGTGCCAGCAGCTTTTGGGGTTCCGATGAAAAACTGTTTTTT. It is translated as CASSFWGSDEKLFF. V usage is TRBV7-9 and J usage is TRBJ1-4; no definite D call. CDR1 SEHNR and CDR2 FQNEAQ come from the germline V gene (reference sequence). With 3 bases removed from V and 6 bases from J, the gap between germline ends came to 11 bases. This CDR3 has 14 residues.

The V call is TRBV12-3 or TRBV12-4, the J call TRBJ1-3; D not resolved. The CDR3 length is 16 residues. Trimming removed 2 bases from V and 0 bases from J, with 11 bases in between. The CDR3 bases are TGTGCCAGCAGTTTAATCGGACGGAGCTCTGGAAACACCATATATTTT. It translates to CASSLIGRSSGNTIYF.

This clonotype has more than one count but fewer than ten. The chain couples TRBV30 to TRBJ1-3; D remains ambiguous. The CDR3 is 15 residues long. The V and J ends lost 2 bases and 0 bases respectively, with 11 bases between them. CDR1 is GTSNPN and CDR2 is SVGIG in the germline V gene (reference sequence). CDR3 protein: CAWSIPKDSGNTIYF. The DNA for the CDR3 is TGTGCCTGGAGTATTCCGAAGGACTCTGGAAACACCATATATTTT.

J is TRBJ1-5 and V is TRBV6-1; 11 bases are a match to TRBD1. With V trimmed by 7 bases and J by 6 bases, 8 bases remained unmatched. The CDR3 is made up of 15 amino acids. From germline, CDR1 is MNHNS and CDR2 SASEGT. This CDR3 is CASIPDRGRFQPQHF. The CDR3 DNA is TGTGCCAGCATCCCGGACAGGGGGCGCTTTCAGCCCCAGCATTTT.

Relative to its sample, this clonotype is medium-sized. The chain joins TRBV15 to TRBJ1-5, with 8 bases fitting TRBD1. The CDR3 totals 13 residues. Germline lookup yields CDR1 LNHNV and CDR2 YYDKDF (reference sequence). V shed 3 bases, J shed 5 bases, and the junction held 0 bases outside the gene matches. The CDR3 DNA reads as TGTGCCACCAGCAGGACAGGGGATCAGCCCCAGCATTTT. Its protein is CATSRTGDQPQHF.

The chain uses TRBV5-1 and TRBJ2-7; 7 bases are shared with TRBD1. CDR3 length: 14 residues. CDR1 SGHRS and CDR2 YFSETQ come from the germline V gene. Trimming removed 0 bases from V and 2 bases from J; junction bases left unmatched: 2. The DNA for the CDR3 is TGCGCCAGCAGCTTGGTCCAGGGGGCCTACGAGCAGTACTTC. Its protein product is CASSLVQGAYEQYF.

This clonotype came up a few times. This chain connects TRBV21-1 to TRBJ1-1. TRBV21-1 constitutes a pseudogene. The CDR3 is 12 residues long. CDR3 DNA sequence: TGTGCCAGCAGGGCACACAACACTGAAGCTTTCTTT. Its protein product is CASRAHNTEAFF.

This clonotype was detected once. This chain joins TRBV11-2 and TRBJ2-6, with a tentative D call TRBD1 (5 bases). This CDR3 is built from 18 residues. Trimming removed 1 base at V and 0 bases at J, with 13 bases between. CDR1 is SGHAT, CDR2 FQNNGV, per germline. The CDR3 loop is CASSLGGRAFSGANVLTF. The CDR3 nucleotides read TGTGCCAGCAGCTTAGGAGGCAGGGCTTTCTCTGGGGCCAACGTCCTGACTTTC.

This clonotype is judged medium-sized (0.01 to 0.1%). This CDR3 is CASSIQGPPGQPQHF. The CDR3 nucleotides are TGTGCCAGTAGTATTCAGGGGCCCCCGGGTCAGCCCCAGCATTTT. The J gene is TRBJ1-5, the V gene TRBV19, with D perhaps matching TRBD1 (6 bases). CDR1 and CDR2 from the germline V gene are LNHDA and SQIVND (reference sequence). Deletions cut 3 bases from V and 6 bases from J, with 15 bases between. CDR3 length: 15 residues.

The chain joins TRBV6-1 to TRBJ1-3; the D is unclear. The V gene's germline CDR1 is MNHNS and CDR2 SASEGT. V was cut by 0 bases and J by 1 base, with 7 bases left in between. The CDR3 length is 15 residues. CDR3 sequence (DNA): TGTGCCAGCAGTGAAGCGCCAGAATCTGGAAACACCATATATTTT. This codes for CASSEAPESGNTIYF.

The chain couples TRBV5-1 to TRBJ2-6, with 10 bases identical to TRBD1. With 3 bases clipped from V and 4 bases from J, the junction kept 16 bases outside the gene matches. The CDR3 sequence is 20 residues long. The germline CDR1 and CDR2 sequences are SGHRS and YFSETQ. In DNA, the CDR3 is TGCGCCAGCAGCTGGGGGCTTACGCGACAGGGGGCGCTGGGGGCCAACGTCCTGACTTTC. This gives the protein CASSWGLTRQGALGANVLTF.

This clonotype has more than one count but fewer than ten. The V and J genes are TRBV27 and TRBJ2-7; possible D gene TRBD1, 6 bases. The CDR3 runs to 13 residues. Per the germline V gene, CDR1 is MNHEY and CDR2 is SMNVEV (reference sequence). V shed 2 bases and J shed 4 bases, with 9 bases lying between them. In DNA, the CDR3 is TGTGCCAGCAGTTTAAATACAGGGTACGAGCAGTACTTC. It specifies CASSLNTGYEQYF.

This rearrangement joins TRBV19 to TRBJ2-1; a weak D match, TRBD1 (5 bases). The CDR3 extends over 15 amino acids. V was pared by 1 base and J by 10 bases, with 17 bases between. The germline V gene has CDR1 LNHDA and CDR2 SQIVND (reference sequence). CDR3 region: CASSIGRTQLYEQFF. CDR3 DNA sequence: TGTGCCAGTAGTATAGGTCGGACACAGCTCTACGAGCAGTTCTTC.

V usage is TRBV5-5 and J usage is TRBJ2-7, with TRBD2 matching 8 bases. Trimming took 1 base from V and 0 from J; bases not matched to a gene: 12. The germline V gene has CDR1 SGHKS and CDR2 YYEKEE (reference sequence). The CDR3 has 18 residues. CDR3 loop: CASSLSGGSGVNSYEQYF. Here the CDR3 DNA reads TGTGCCAGCAGCTTGAGTGGGGGTAGCGGGGTCAACTCCTACGAGCAGTACTTC.

This clonotype is categorized as medium-sized. This sequence joins TRBV19 and TRBJ1-2; TRBD1 might be the D (5 bases). The CDR3 contains 15 residues. Trimming stripped 0 bases from V and 4 bases from J, with 12 bases between. CDR1 and CDR2 from the germline V gene are LNHDA and SQIVND (reference sequence). CDR3 in amino acids: CASSIEGAGLYGYTF. Written as DNA, the CDR3 is TGTGCCAGTAGTATAGAAGGGGCTGGCCTCTATGGCTACACCTTC.

The chain recombines TRBV5-4 with TRBJ1-2; 9 bases fit TRBD1. Germline values: CDR1 SGHNT, CDR2 YYREEE (reference sequence). V trimming: 4 bases; J trimming: 4 bases; junction bases outside the gene matches: 8. The CDR3 runs 15 residues. CDR3 residues: CASSPGQGRAYGYTF. The CDR3 coding sequence is TGTGCCAGCAGCCCCGGACAGGGGAGGGCCTATGGCTACACCTTC.

This clonotype came up a few times. The chain employs TRBV20-1 and TRBJ2-4; 11 bases are shared with TRBD1. The V gene end was trimmed by 6 bases and the J gene end by 0 bases; junction bases not matched to a gene: 4. CDR3 length: 15 amino acids. CDR1 is DFQATT, CDR2 SNEGSKA, per germline (reference sequence). CDR3 coding DNA: TGCAGTGCCCGGGACAGGGGGGGAGCCAAAAACATTCAGTACTTC. Translating it yields CSARDRGGAKNIQYF.

This chain connects TRBV5-1 to TRBJ2-7; D ambiguous. Germline loops: CDR1 SGHRS, CDR2 YFSETQ. Trimming took 0 bases from V and 5 from J, leaving 12 bases between them. The CDR3 loop spans 14 amino acids. CDR3 amino acids: CASSLVGSSNEQYF. CDR3 in DNA: TGCGCCAGCAGCTTGGTAGGATCAAGCAACGAGCAGTACTTC.

This clonotype has just a few counts. The rearrangement joins TRBV21-1 to TRBJ1-2; TRBD1, the table's D call, lacks a check against the DNA. TRBV21-1 is noted as a pseudogene. This CDR3 contains 15 residues. CDR3 coding DNA: TGTGCCAGCAGCAAAGAGGGGGGAGCCTACGCCTCCTACACCTTC. Protein: CASSKEGGAYASYTF.

This clonotype was seen a few times. The J gene is TRBJ2-5, the V gene TRBV5-4; a weak D match, TRBD2 (6 bases). The CDR3 consists of 16 residues. The germline V and J ends were trimmed by 2 bases and 4 bases, with 18 bases remaining between them. Looked up from germline, CDR1 is SGHNT and CDR2 is YYREEE (reference sequence). The CDR3 spells CASSFKVWASVETQYF. Written as DNA, the CDR3 is TGTGCCAGCAGCTTTAAAGTGTGGGCTAGCGTAGAGACCCAGTACTTC.

In this sample, this clonotype turned up a few times. The rearrangement joins TRBV30 to TRBJ2-3; 8 bases match TRBD1. V lost 5 bases to trimming and J lost 2 bases; unmatched junction nucleotides: 9. Germline CDR1 GTSNPN, CDR2 SVGIG (reference sequence). The CDR3 is 15 residues long. The CDR3 protein is CAWAFRGRATDTQYF. The CDR3, as DNA: TGTGCCTGGGCCTTCAGGGGGCGCGCCACAGATACGCAGTATTTT.

By sample fraction, this clonotype is medium-sized (0.01 to 0.1%). V usage is TRBV20-1 and J usage is TRBJ1-3, with no clear D. The V end lost 6 bases, the J end lost 0 bases, and 9 bases lay between the germline ends. This CDR3 is built from 13 residues. The V gene's germline CDR1 is DFQATT and CDR2 SNEGSKA (reference sequence). For the CDR3, the DNA is TGCAGTGCCGCACAGATCTCTGGAAACACCATATATTTT. It yields the protein CSAAQISGNTIYF.

The chain couples TRBV19 to TRBJ2-3; D gene uncertain. The germline V gene has CDR1 LNHDA and CDR2 SQIVND (reference sequence). The CDR3 sequence is 14 residues long. V lost 4 bases to trimming and J lost 2 bases, with 10 bases between them. CDR3 bases: TGTGCCAGTAGTACCGATGCCCTCACAGATACGCAGTATTTT. Translated: CASSTDALTDTQYF.

About this clonotype itself: A much larger clone differs by one base, so this may be a read error. The rearrangement joins TRBV10-1 to TRBJ2-2, with TRBD1 identical over 7 bases. The CDR3 totals 16 residues. CDR1 WNHNN and CDR2 SYGVQD come from the germline V gene (reference sequence). DNA for the CDR3: TGCGCCAGCAGTCACCGGGACAGATCGAACATCGGGGAGCTGTTTTTT. Translating gives CASSHRDRSNIGELFF.

The chain recombines TRBV6-5 with TRBJ1-6; unclear D gene. The CDR3 sequence is 18 residues long. Germline V CDR1 and CDR2: MNHEY, SVGAGI. V dropped 3 bases and J dropped 3 bases, with 18 bases sitting between them. For the CDR3, the DNA is TGTGCCAGCAGTTATTCGCCCGAGGGAGCCAGCTATAATTCACCCCTCCACTTT. Protein sequence: CASSYSPEGASYNSPLHF.

The V call is TRBV4-1, the J call TRBJ1-6; TRBD1 matches 7 bases. Germline V gene lookup returns CDR1 MGHRA and CDR2 YSYEKL. The ends lost 1 base at V and 7 bases at J; junction bases unmatched: 10. The CDR3 runs 17 residues. The DNA for the CDR3 is TGCGCCAGCAGCCAAGCAGCTTTGAGGGGGCGGAATTCACCCCTCCACTTT. Translating gives CASSQAALRGRNSPLHF.

The chain carries TRBV2 and TRBJ1-4; TRBD1 aligns across 8 bases. The J segment lost 5 bases and the V segment lost 6 bases, leaving 8 bases of the junction unmatched. This CDR3 comprises 15 residues. Germline V gene sequence: CDR1 SNHLY, CDR2 FYNNEI. CDR3: CASRAQGAQNEKLFF. In nucleotides, the CDR3 is TGTGCCAGCAGAGCGCAGGGGGCGCAAAATGAAAAACTGTTTTTT.